This entry is about one TCR beta chain. Its antigen remains unknown. The sample comes from a study of cytomegalovirus exposure and HLA in healthy donors. Germline values: CDR1 GTSNPN, CDR2 SVGIG (reference sequence). Trimming pared 4 bases from V and 7 bases from J, leaving 13 bases between. The CDR3 has 12 amino acids. The PCR had 60 Vbeta and 13 Jbeta primers. The data were produced by immunoSEQ multiplex PCR, yet TCRdb's version contains in-frame clones alone and is incomplete. Here the sample spans around 130,000 clones, 60% to 80% being singletons. Study-level points and caveats: A later analysis revealed that TCR association rates differed between HLA loci, peaking at DRB1 and bottoming out at HLA-C. Testing in vitro showed a few CMV-associated chains specific for CMV antigens. Association of fewer than 20,000 TCR beta sequences with HLA alleles was found at 0.05 false discovery rate in a later analysis. Productive status was seen about 90% or about 30% of the time for most TCR beta V segments in an earlier analysis.

The source of this sequence is a woman aged 30 to 39 in good health and CMV-seronegative. V usage is TRBV30 and J usage is TRBJ1-2, with a possible D match to TRBD1 (5 bases). The source material was PBMCs. The CDR3 region is CAWTRGEGGYTF. CDR3 coding DNA: TGTGCCTGGACCCGGGGGGAAGGTGGCTACACCTTC.